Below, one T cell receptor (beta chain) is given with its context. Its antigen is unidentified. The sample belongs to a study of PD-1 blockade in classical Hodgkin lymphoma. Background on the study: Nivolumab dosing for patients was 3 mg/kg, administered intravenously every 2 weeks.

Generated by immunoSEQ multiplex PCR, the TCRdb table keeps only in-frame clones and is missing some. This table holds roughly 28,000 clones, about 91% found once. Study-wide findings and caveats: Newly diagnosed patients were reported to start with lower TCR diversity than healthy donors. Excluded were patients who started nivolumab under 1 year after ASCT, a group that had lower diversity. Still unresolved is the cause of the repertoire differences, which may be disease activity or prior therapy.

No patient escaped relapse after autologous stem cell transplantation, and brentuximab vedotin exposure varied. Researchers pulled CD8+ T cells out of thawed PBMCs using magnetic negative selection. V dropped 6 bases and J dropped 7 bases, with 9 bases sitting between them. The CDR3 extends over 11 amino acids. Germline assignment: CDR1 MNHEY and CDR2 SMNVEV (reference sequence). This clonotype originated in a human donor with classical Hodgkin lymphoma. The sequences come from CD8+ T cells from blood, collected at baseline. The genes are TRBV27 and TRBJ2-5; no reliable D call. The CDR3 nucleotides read TGTGCCAGCAGGGGGTCCGGGACCCAGTACTTC. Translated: CASRGSGTQYF.